This passage covers 25 T cell receptor beta chains from one sample sequenced in a study of human T cells and chemical hapten exposure. Time point: pre-sensitization, week 0. The sample's treatment: therapeutic diphenylcyclopropenone sensitization with weekly scalp DPC. TCRdb re-called the RACE reads through MiXCR, storing one row per CDR3 protein. Of 200,000 to 300,000 distinct CDR3 sequences in the sample, around 9.3% were seen once. Sequenced here: whole blood, sampled in connection with sensitization to the hapten diphenylcyclopropenone (DPC). All receptors come from a woman aged 40 to 50 with alopecia areata. Some clones in this sample may be carry-over from other donors' samples.

This clonotype was seen many times. This chain connects TRBV21-1 to TRBJ2-2; the table's D call of TRBD1 was not tested on the DNA. TRBV21-1 is recorded as a pseudogene. The CDR3 is made up of 19 amino acids. CDR3 in DNA: TGTGCCAGCAGCAAAAGAAGGACAGGGGGCTCCATGAACACCGGGGAGCTGTTTTTT. Amino acids: CASSKRRTGGSMNTGELFF.

This clonotype was recorded only once. The chain couples TRBV7-2 to TRBJ1-2; no clear D. The length of the CDR3 is 15 residues. Germline V gene data show CDR1 as SGHTA and CDR2 as FQGNSA. V was trimmed by 3 bases and J by 0 bases, leaving 11 bases between them. The CDR3 nucleotides are TGTGCCAGCAGCTTTAACCCAACAGCTAACTATGGCTACACCTTC. This sequence encodes CASSFNPTANYGYTF.

The rearrangement joins TRBV20-1 to TRBJ1-5; a weak D match, TRBD1 (5 bases). The CDR3 sequence is 15 residues long. The germline V and J ends were trimmed by 3 bases and 3 bases, with 15 bases remaining between them. Germline loops: CDR1 DFQATT, CDR2 SNEGSKA (reference sequence). The DNA of the CDR3 is TGCAGTGCTAGGGTGGAGGGGAATTACAATCAGCCCCAGCATTTT. Its translation: CSARVEGNYNQPQHF.

This clonotype turned up a few times. The chain couples TRBV5-1 to TRBJ2-1, with 7 bases aligning to TRBD1. The CDR3 runs to 15 residues. Germline values: CDR1 SGHRS, CDR2 YFSETQ. The junction had 6 bases not matched to a gene; V was cut back by 2 bases and J by 4 bases. Here the CDR3 DNA reads TGCGCCAGCAGCTTACTGACAGGGACGTACAATGAGCAGTTCTTC. It translates to CASSLLTGTYNEQFF.

Only a few counts were recorded for this clonotype. The rearrangement joins TRBV28 to TRBJ2-1, with D tentatively TRBD2 (6 bases). The CDR3 loop spans 15 amino acids. Germline-derived CDR1 and CDR2 are MDHEN and SYDVKM. Between the trimmed V and J ends, which lost 1 base and 6 bases, there was a span of 13 bases. CDR3 sequence (DNA): TGTGCCAGCAGTTTATCTTTGACTAGGGCCAATGAGCAGTTCTTC. Its translation: CASSLSLTRANEQFF. Filled out from reference TRBV28 and TRBJ2-1, the complete variable domain reads DVKVTQSSRYLVKRTGEKVFLECVQDMDHENMFWYRQDPGLGLRLIYFSYDVKMKEKGDIPEGYSVSREKKERFSLILESASTNQTSMYLCASSLSLTRANEQFFGPGTRLTVL.

The J gene is TRBJ2-3, the V gene TRBV6-2 or TRBV6-3; 7 bases agree with TRBD2. V gave up 4 bases and J gave up 9 bases; unmatched junction bases: 10. Germline V CDR1 and CDR2: MNHEY, SVGEGT. The CDR3 loop spans 14 amino acids. This CDR3 reads CASSSTTTSETQYF. DNA for the CDR3: TGTGCCAGCAGTTCCACCACCACTAGCGAGACGCAGTATTTT.

This clonotype was seen only a few times. The chain is built from TRBV5-5 and TRBJ2-1; 12 bases agree with TRBD1. The V segment lost 4 bases and the J segment 3 bases; nucleotides outside the gene matches: 8. Looked up from germline, CDR1 is SGHKS and CDR2 is YYEKEE (reference sequence). The CDR3 sequence is 17 residues long. DNA for the CDR3: TGTGCCAGCAGCAGGGACAGGGGGCTAGCAAACTACAATGAGCAGTTCTTC. The encoded protein is CASSRDRGLANYNEQFF.

Ten or more counts support this clonotype. V gene TRBV5-1 combines with J gene TRBJ1-2; TRBD1 is a possible D gene (5 bases). The V gene lost 0 bases and the J gene lost 2 bases, with 8 bases spanning the gap. Germline lookup yields CDR1 SGHRS and CDR2 YFSETQ. There are 14 residues in the CDR3. The CDR3 nucleotides are TGCGCCAGCAGCTTGGTTGCAGGGAACTATGGCTACACCTTC. This sequence encodes CASSLVAGNYGYTF.

This clonotype appeared many times. V and J are TRBV27 and TRBJ2-2, with unresolved D. The germline gives CDR1 MNHEY, CDR2 SMNVEV (reference sequence). V was cut by 3 bases and J by 4 bases, with 6 bases left in between. The CDR3 has 13 amino acids. Here the CDR3 reads CASSFKFTGELFF. The CDR3 DNA reads TGTGCCAGCAGTTTTAAATTCACCGGGGAGCTGTTTTTT.

In its sample, this clonotype was seen a few times. The J gene is TRBJ2-3, the V gene TRBV5-1, with 7 bases identical to TRBD2. V shed 0 bases and J 9 bases; nucleotides not matched to a gene: 13. The germline V gene encodes CDR1 SGHRS and CDR2 YFSETQ. The CDR3 extends over 16 amino acids. Here the CDR3 DNA reads TGCGCCAGCAGCTTGGGGCGGACGAGCGGGGTCGGCACGCAGTATTTT. This encodes CASSLGRTSGVGTQYF. Using reference TRBV5-1 and TRBJ2-3 for the parts outside the CDR3, the full variable domain is KAGVTQTPRYLIKTRGQQVTLSCSPISGHRSVSWYQQTPGQGLQFLFEYFSETQRNKGNFPGRFSGRQFSNSRSEMNVSTLELGDSALYLCASSLGRTSGVGTQYFGPGTRLTVL.

The chain recombines TRBV11-2 with TRBJ1-1, with a tentative D call TRBD1 (6 bases). Germline CDR1 is SGHAT and CDR2 is FQNNGV. V was pared by 2 bases and J by 2 bases, with 12 bases between. The CDR3 extends over 15 amino acids. The CDR3 sequence is CASSLQTGGNTEAFF. The DNA of the CDR3 is TGTGCCAGCAGCTTACAGACAGGAGGTAACACTGAAGCTTTCTTT.

This clonotype came up many times. One junction end does not reproduce the germline sequence, and a read error may be involved. The V gene is TRBV5-1, the J gene TRBJ2-5; the match to TRBD2 covers 15 bases. CDR3 length: 15 residues. Germline CDR1 and CDR2: SGHRS and YFSETQ. The CDR3 DNA reads as TGTGCCAGCAGTTCGGGACTAGCGGGAGGAGAGACCCAGTACTTC. Protein sequence: CASSSGLAGGETQYF.

To note about this clonotype: Just one base apart from a much larger clone, this may be a read error. This chain uses TRBV7-2 with TRBJ2-7; 10 bases are shared with TRBD1. Germline CDR1 reads SGHTA; CDR2 reads FQGNSA. The CDR3 is made up of 15 amino acids. CDR3 coding DNA: TGTGCCTGCAGCCCCCGACAGGGGGCGGCCTACGAGCAGTACTTC. This gives the protein CACSPRQGAAYEQYF.

This clonotype was counted a few times. The rearrangement uses TRBV6-2 or TRBV6-3 and TRBJ2-1; D gene unclear. V lost 4 bases and J 4 bases, leaving 8 bases between the germline ends. Looked up from germline, CDR1 is MNHEY and CDR2 is SVGEGT. The CDR3 has 13 residues. The CDR3: CASSFYHYNEQFF. CDR3 bases: TGTGCCAGCAGTTTCTACCATTACAATGAGCAGTTCTTC.

This clonotype has a count of ten or more. V usage is TRBV20-1 and J usage is TRBJ1-1; weak D call: TRBD1 (6 bases). This CDR3 has 15 amino acids. The V gene's germline CDR1 is DFQATT and CDR2 SNEGSKA (reference sequence). Between the trimmed V and J ends, which lost 4 bases and 0 bases, there was a span of 15 bases. CDR3 nucleotide sequence: TGCAGTGCTAAGGGGGGGTCCGACATGAACACTGAAGCTTTCTTT. This encodes CSAKGGSDMNTEAFF.

This clonotype has a count of ten or more. The rearrangement joins TRBV7-2 to TRBJ2-7; D gene uncertain. Trimming shortened V by 5 bases and J by 3 bases, and 5 bases separated the two germline ends. Germline V gives CDR1 SGHTA, CDR2 FQGNSA. This CDR3 spans 11 amino acids. This CDR3 reads CASSRNYEQYF. As DNA, the CDR3 is TGTGCCAGCAGCCGGAACTACGAGCAGTACTTC.

This clonotype was detected only a few times. The rearrangement joins TRBV4-2 to TRBJ1-2, with D tentatively TRBD1 (6 bases). Trimming took off 0 bases at V and 3 bases at J, with 8 bases between the two ends. CDR3 length equals 14 residues. The V gene's germline CDR1 is LGHNA and CDR2 YNFKEQ. CDR3 coding DNA: TGTGCCAGCAGCCAAGATCACAGGGACTATGGCTACACCTTC. It codes for CASSQDHRDYGYTF.

This clonotype was counted ten times or more. V and J are TRBV11-2 and TRBJ2-1; TRBD1 matches at 9 bases. With 5 bases clipped from V and 7 bases from J, the junction kept 9 bases outside the gene matches. Germline values: CDR1 SGHAT, CDR2 FQNNGV. The CDR3 sequence is 15 residues long. CDR3 coding DNA: TGTGCCAGCAGCCGCCTAGGGACAGGGAGGAATGAGCAGTTCTTC. This encodes CASSRLGTGRNEQFF. Variable domain in full (rest from reference TRBV11-2 and TRBJ2-1): EAGVAQSPRYKIIEKRQSVAFWCNPISGHATLYWYQQILGQGPKLLIQFQNNGVVDDSQLPKDRFSAERLKGVDSTLKIQPAKLEDSAVYLCASSRLGTGRNEQFFGPGTRLTVL.

This clonotype was counted ten times or more. The rearrangement joins TRBV4-3 to TRBJ2-2; unclear D gene. Germline CDR1 LGHNA, CDR2 YSLEER. CDR3 length equals 16 residues. The germline V and J ends were trimmed by 1 base and 0 bases, with 9 bases remaining between them. CDR3 nucleotide sequence: TGCGCCAGCAGCCAAGGACGACTGGCGAACACCGGGGAGCTGTTTTTT. It is translated as CASSQGRLANTGELFF.

This clonotype was seen a handful of times. V and J are TRBV27 and TRBJ1-6; maybe TRBD1 (5 bases). Germline CDR1 MNHEY, CDR2 SMNVEV (reference sequence). Trimming took 6 bases from V and 8 from J, leaving 11 bases between them. The length of the CDR3 is 13 residues. The CDR3 nucleotides are TGTGCCAGCAGACGGGACGGGGATTCACCCCTCCACTTT. It specifies CASRRDGDSPLHF.

V is TRBV10-3 and J is TRBJ2-2; the D is unclear. Trimming took 10 bases from V and 1 from J, leaving 13 bases between them. The CDR3 covers 14 residues. CDR1 and CDR2 (germline): ENHRY, SYGVKD. The CDR3: CATQNSGNTGELFF. CDR3 DNA sequence: TGTGCCACCCAGAATTCGGGGAACACCGGGGAGCTGTTTTTT.

This clonotype was found many times. This chain links TRBV12-3 or TRBV12-4 with TRBJ2-1; no firm D call. The CDR3 loop spans 13 amino acids. V shed 6 bases and J shed 2 bases, with 8 bases lying between them. Here the CDR3 DNA reads TGTGCCAGCAGCCCGAGACCCTACAATGAGCAGTTCTTC. As protein: CASSPRPYNEQFF.

This clonotype has only a few counts. The V call is TRBV29-1, the J call TRBJ1-1, with D unresolved. From germline, CDR1 is SQVTM and CDR2 ANQGSEA. The CDR3 totals 12 residues. Trimming removed 4 bases from V and 3 bases from J, with 9 bases in between. The CDR3 protein is CSVVGWYTEAFF. Here the CDR3 DNA reads TGCAGCGTTGTGGGGTGGTACACTGAAGCTTTCTTT.

CDR3 sequence (DNA): TGTGCCAGCAGCTTCCTGGACAGGGTGAATGAGCAGTTCTTC. It is translated as CASSFLDRVNEQFF. The chain recombines TRBV6-2 or TRBV6-3 with TRBJ2-1; 8 bases fit TRBD1. The germline V gene has CDR1 MNHEY and CDR2 SVGEGT. V gave up 6 bases and J gave up 7 bases; unmatched junction bases: 8. The CDR3 sequence is 14 residues long.

This clonotype has at least ten counts. J is TRBJ2-1 and V is TRBV24-1, with TRBD1 matching over 12 bases. CDR1 and CDR2 (germline): KGHDR, SFDVKD. This CDR3 has 17 residues. V lost 4 bases and J lost 10; bases outside the gene matches: 13. CDR3 DNA sequence: TGTGCCACCAGTGACCCCGGTCCGGGACAGGGGGCTTTGGAGCAGTTCTTC. It specifies CATSDPGPGQGALEQFF.